This T cell receptor beta chain was sequenced in a study of blood T cell repertoires in COVID-19. Turning to the study itself: PBMCs, B-cell-depleted T cells, or T cells provided the cDNA or gDNA that made up the material.

Source study methods: Estimation of nucleated cell counts relied on the amplification of reference gene primers. Measured with immunoSEQ multiplex PCR; TCRdb has only the in-frame clones, and not every one. The DNA gave D and trimming, while V, J and clone size come from that table. The sample gives over 350,000 clones, about 89% of which show up once; 4.3% is in the top ten. Germline V CDR1 and CDR2: SGHDN, FVKESK. This CDR3 region has 16 residues. With 2 bases clipped from V and 2 bases from J, the junction kept 6 bases outside the gene matches. This TCR was recovered from a woman aged 25 to 39 with acute or convalescent COVID-19. The chain is built from TRBV14 and TRBJ2-7; 10 bases align to TRBD1. The material sequenced was peripheral blood. CDR3 DNA: TGTGCCAGCAGCCAATTTACCGGGACAGGGGCCTACGAGCAGTACTTC. Amino acids: CASSQFTGTGAYEQYF. Full variable domain (outside the CDR3, taken from reference TRBV14 and TRBJ2-7): EAGVTQFPSHSVIEKGQTVTLRCDPISGHDNLYWYRRVMGKEIKFLLHFVKESKQDESGMPNNRFLAERTGGTYSTLKVQPAELEDSGVYFCASSQFTGTGAYEQYFGPGTRLTVT.